This entry is about one T cell receptor (beta chain). The antigen is not known. This entry comes from a study of T cells in Graves' hyperthyroidism and ophthalmopathy. Regarding the study as a whole: Most thyroid-expanded clonotypes above 0.001 were also found in blood.

It was RNA transcripts that yielded the amplified TCR beta CDR3 regions. HTBI primers were employed in a first-round RT-PCR of the TCR CDR3. Using its own MiXCR run on the multiplex PCR reads, TCRdb lists one record per CDR3 protein. The sample lists about 460,000 distinct CDR3 sequences, approximately 22% occurring once. The study excluded patients with uncontrolled infection, other autoimmune disease, pregnancy or lactation. It was 10 ml of fresh peripheral blood that supplied the PBMCs. The sequencing input was blood. The clonotype was recovered from a woman in her 70s with Graves' ophthalmopathy.

CDR3 bases: TGCAGCGTTGAAGTATACGGAGAGACCCAGTACTTC. Translation: CSVEVYGETQYF. The V gene is TRBV29-1, the J gene TRBJ2-5; D is unclear. Per germline, CDR1 SQVTM and CDR2 ANQGSEA. The CDR3 has 12 residues. The ends were cut back, 1 base at V and 4 bases at J, with 7 bases in the middle.